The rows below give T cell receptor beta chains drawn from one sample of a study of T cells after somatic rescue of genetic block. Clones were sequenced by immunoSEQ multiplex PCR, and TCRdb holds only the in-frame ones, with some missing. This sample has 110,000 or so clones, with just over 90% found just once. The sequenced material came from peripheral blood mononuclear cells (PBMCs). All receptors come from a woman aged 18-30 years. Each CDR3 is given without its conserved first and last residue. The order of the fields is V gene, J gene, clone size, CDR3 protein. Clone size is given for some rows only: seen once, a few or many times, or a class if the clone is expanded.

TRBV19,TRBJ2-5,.,ASRRVGEETQY
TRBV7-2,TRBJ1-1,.,ASSLGARRGTEAF
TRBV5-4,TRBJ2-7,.,ASSSGGYEQY
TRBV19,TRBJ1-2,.,ASSIVPGVEYGYT
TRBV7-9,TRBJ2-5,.,ASSSHMYQETQY
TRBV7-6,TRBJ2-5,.,ASSLVGRTQETQY
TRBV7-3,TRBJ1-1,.,ASSFRFNTEAF
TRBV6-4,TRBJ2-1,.,ASSDSSLDEQF
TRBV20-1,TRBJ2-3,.,SARGSEQY
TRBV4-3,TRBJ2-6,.,ASSPGGAGANVLT
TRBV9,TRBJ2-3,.,ASSSSGVGTDTQY
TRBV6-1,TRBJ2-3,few,ASRTTLPSTDTQY
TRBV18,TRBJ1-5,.,ASSGYNQPQH
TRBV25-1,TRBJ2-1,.,ASSGVNEQF
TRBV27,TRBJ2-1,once,ASSFSSYNEQF
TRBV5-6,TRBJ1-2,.,ASSLDNYGYT
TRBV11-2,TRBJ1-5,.,ASSLVPGQNQPQH
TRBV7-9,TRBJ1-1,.,ASTRQSPDTEAF
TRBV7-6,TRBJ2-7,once,ASSSQGFSYEQY
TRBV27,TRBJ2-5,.,ASSSRTSGGAFQETQY
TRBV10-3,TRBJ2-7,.,AIINPGQNYEQY
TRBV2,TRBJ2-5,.,ASTLRGPQETQY
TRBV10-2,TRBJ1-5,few,ASCDSNQPQH
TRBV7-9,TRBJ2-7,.,ASSSVYWTSGNSLEQY
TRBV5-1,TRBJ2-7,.,ASSLVGTGLEQY
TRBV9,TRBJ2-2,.,ASRNPGELF
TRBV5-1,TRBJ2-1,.,ASSLATGRGDEQF
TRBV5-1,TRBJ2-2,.,ASSSPGRVLSTGELF
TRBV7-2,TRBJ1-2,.,ASSQDPRGRGGYT
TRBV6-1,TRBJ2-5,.,ASSDAGIQETQY
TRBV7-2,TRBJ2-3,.,ASSPRTDTQY
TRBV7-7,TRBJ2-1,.,ASSGGPSSYNEQF
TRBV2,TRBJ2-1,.,ASRSGGGLNEQF
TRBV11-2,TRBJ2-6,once,ASSLAHISSGANVLT
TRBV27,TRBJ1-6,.,ASSFGALPNSPLH
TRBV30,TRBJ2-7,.,AWSDPGQREQY
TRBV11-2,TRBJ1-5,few,ASSPGTSNQPQH
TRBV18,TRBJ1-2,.,ASSPPSYGYT
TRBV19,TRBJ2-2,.,ASTPPGQGADTGELF
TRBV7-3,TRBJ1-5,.,ASSLTFCFINQPQH
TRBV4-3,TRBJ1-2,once,ASSQARDRGFYGYT
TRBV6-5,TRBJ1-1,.,ASSYSPGQGVPEAF
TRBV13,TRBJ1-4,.,ASSRRNAKLF
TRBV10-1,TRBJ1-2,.,ASGEGAYYGYT
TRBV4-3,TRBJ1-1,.,ASSRVDRANTEAF